This T cell receptor (beta chain) comes out of a study of blood T cell repertoires in COVID-19. The data were produced by immunoSEQ multiplex PCR, yet TCRdb's version contains in-frame clones alone and is incomplete. The sample has some 44,000 clones, around 92% seen once. The CDR3 consists of 14 residues. Trimming took off 11 bases at V and 5 bases at J, with 18 bases between the two ends. Germline assignment: CDR1 MNHEY and CDR2 SMNVEV (reference sequence). The source of this sequence is a human donor in a cohort sampled during active COVID-19. The J gene is TRBJ2-2, the V gene TRBV27; weak D call: TRBD1 (6 bases). The sample was peripheral blood. The CDR3 DNA reads as TGTGCCGGACGCTACAGGGAAGGGACCGGGGAGCTGTTTTTT. It is translated as CAGRYREGTGELFF.